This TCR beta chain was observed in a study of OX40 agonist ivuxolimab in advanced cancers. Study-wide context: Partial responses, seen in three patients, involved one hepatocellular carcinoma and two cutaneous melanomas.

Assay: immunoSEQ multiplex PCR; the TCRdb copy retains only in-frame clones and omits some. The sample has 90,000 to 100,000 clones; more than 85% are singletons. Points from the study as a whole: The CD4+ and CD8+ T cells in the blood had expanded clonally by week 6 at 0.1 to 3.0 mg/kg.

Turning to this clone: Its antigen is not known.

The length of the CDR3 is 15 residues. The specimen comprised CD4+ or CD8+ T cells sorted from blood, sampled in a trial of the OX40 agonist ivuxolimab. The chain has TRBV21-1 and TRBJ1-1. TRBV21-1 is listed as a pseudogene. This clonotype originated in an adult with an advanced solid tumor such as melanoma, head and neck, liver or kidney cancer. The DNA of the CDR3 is TGTGCCAGCAGTCTAGCGGAGGTTTTGGTCACTGAAGCTTTCTTT. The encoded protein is CASSLAEVLVTEAFF.